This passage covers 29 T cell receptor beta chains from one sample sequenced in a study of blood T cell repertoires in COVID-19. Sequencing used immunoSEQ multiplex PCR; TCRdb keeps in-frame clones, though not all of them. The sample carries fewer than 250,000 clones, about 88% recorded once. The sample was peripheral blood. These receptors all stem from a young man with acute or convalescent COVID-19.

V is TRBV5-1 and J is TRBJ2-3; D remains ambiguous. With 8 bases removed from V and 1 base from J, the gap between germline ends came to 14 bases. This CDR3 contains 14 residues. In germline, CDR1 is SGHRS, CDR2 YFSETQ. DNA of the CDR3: TGCGCCAGTGCTCGGCAGGTGGGCACAGATACGCAGTATTTT. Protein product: CASARQVGTDTQYF.

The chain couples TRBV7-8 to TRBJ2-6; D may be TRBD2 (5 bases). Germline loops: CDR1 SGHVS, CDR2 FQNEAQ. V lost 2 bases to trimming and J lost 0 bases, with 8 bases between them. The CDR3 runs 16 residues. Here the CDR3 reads CASSLTGSSGANVLTF. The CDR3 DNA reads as TGTGCCAGCAGCTTAACGGGGAGCTCTGGGGCCAACGTCCTGACTTTC.

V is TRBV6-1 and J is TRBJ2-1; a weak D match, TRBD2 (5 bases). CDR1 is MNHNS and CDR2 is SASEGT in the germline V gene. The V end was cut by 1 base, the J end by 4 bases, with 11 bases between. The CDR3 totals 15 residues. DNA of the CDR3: TGTGCCAGCAGTGAAGGGATAGCGCGATACAATGAGCAGTTCTTC. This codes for CASSEGIARYNEQFF.

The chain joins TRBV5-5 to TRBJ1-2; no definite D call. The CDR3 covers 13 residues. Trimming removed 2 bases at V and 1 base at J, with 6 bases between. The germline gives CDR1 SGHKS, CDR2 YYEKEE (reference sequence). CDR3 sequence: CASSFADNYGYTF. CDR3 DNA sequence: TGTGCCAGCAGCTTCGCAGATAACTATGGCTACACCTTC.

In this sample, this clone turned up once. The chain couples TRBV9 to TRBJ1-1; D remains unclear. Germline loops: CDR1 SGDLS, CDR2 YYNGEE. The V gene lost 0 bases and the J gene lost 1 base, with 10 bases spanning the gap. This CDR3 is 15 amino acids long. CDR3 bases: TGTGCCAGCAGCGTAGGTCCAGGAAGGAACACTGAAGCTTTCTTT. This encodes CASSVGPGRNTEAFF.

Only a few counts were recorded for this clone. The CDR3 nucleotides read TGCGCCAGCAGCTTGGATACAGGGTCATATGGCTACACCTTC. It is translated as CASSLDTGSYGYTF. The chain has TRBV5-1 and TRBJ1-2, with D possibly being TRBD1 (6 bases). The ends were cut back, 0 bases at V and 5 bases at J, with 11 bases in the middle. CDR3 length: 14 amino acids. CDR1 SGHRS and CDR2 YFSETQ come from the germline V gene.

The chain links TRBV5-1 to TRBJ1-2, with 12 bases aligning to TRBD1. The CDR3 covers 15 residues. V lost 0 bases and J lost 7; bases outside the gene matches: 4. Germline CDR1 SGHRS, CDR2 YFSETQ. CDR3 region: CASSLAGQGASGYTF. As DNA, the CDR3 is TGCGCCAGCAGCTTGGCGGGACAGGGGGCGTCTGGCTACACCTTC.

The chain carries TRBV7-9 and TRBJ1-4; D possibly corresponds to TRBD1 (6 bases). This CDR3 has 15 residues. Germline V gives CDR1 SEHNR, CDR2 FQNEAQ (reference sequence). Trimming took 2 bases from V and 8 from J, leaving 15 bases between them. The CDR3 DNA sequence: TGTGCCAGCAGCTTACAGGGGCAAGGGAGCGAAAAACTGTTTTTT. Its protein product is CASSLQGQGSEKLFF.

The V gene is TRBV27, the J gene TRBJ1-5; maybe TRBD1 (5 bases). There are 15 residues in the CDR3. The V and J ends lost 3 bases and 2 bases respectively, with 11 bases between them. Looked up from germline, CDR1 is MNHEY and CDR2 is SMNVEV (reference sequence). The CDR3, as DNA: TGTGCCAGCAGTTTCGGGGGTGGGGGCAATCAGCCCCAGCATTTT. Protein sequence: CASSFGGGGNQPQHF.

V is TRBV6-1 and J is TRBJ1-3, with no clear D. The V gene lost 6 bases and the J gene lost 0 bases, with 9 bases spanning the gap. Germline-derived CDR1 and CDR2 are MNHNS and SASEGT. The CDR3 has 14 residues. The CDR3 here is CASRRRGSGNTIYF. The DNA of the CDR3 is TGTGCCAGCAGGCGCAGAGGCTCTGGAAACACCATATATTTT.

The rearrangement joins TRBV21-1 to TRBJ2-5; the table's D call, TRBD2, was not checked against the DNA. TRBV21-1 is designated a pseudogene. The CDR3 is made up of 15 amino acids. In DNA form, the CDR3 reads TGTGCCAGCCGACTAGCGAGCAAGCTAAAAGAGACCCAGTACTTC. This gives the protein CASRLASKLKETQYF.

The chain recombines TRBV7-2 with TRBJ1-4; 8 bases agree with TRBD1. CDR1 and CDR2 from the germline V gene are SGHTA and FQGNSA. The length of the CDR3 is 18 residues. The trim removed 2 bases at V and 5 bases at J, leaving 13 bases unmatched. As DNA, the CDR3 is TGTGCCAGCAGCTTACGAGCGGCAGGGGGCGCCAGGAATGAAAAACTGTTTTTT. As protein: CASSLRAAGGARNEKLFF.

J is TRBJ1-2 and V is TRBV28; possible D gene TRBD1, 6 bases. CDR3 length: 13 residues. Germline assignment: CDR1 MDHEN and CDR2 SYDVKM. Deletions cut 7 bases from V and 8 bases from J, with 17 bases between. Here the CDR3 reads CASISGGQGGYTF. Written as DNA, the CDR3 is TGTGCCAGCATCTCGGGGGGGCAGGGAGGCTACACCTTC.

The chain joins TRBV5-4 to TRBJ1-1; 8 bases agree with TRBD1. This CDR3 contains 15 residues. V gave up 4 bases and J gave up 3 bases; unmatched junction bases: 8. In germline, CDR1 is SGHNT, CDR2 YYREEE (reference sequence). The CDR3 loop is CASSRGRGQDTEAFF. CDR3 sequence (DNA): TGTGCCAGCAGCCGGGGCAGGGGGCAGGACACTGAAGCTTTCTTT.

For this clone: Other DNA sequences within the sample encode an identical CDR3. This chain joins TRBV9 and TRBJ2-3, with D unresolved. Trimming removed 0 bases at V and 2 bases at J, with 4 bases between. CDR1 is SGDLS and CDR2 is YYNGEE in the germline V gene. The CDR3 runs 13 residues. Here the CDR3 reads CASSVDITDTQYF. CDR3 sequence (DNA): TGTGCCAGCAGCGTAGACATCACAGATACGCAGTATTTT.

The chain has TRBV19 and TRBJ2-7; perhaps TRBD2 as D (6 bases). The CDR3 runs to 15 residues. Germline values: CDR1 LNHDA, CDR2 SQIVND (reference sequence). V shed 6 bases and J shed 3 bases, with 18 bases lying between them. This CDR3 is CASRKESPGVYEQYF. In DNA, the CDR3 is TGTGCCAGTAGAAAGGAAAGCCCGGGGGTCTACGAGCAGTACTTC.

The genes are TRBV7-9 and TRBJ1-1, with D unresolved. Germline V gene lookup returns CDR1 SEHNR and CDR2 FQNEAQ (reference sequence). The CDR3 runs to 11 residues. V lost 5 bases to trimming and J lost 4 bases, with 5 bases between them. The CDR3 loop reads CASSPVTEAFF. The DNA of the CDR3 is TGTGCCAGCAGCCCTGTCACTGAAGCTTTCTTT.

The CDR3 DNA reads as TGTGCCAGCAGCCAGGATCCGGGACAGGGGGCGGAGACCCAGTACTTC. Protein sequence: CASSQDPGQGAETQYF. The genes are TRBV5-4 and TRBJ2-5; 12 positions match TRBD1. V trimming: 4 bases; J trimming: 5 bases; junction bases outside the gene matches: 9. The CDR3 sequence is 16 residues long. Looked up from germline, CDR1 is SGHNT and CDR2 is YYREEE (reference sequence).

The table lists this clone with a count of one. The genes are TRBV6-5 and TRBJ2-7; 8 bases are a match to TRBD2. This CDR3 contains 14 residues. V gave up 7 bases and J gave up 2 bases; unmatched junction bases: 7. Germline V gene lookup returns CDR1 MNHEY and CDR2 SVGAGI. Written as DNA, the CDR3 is TGTGCCAGCACCGAGGGACTAGTCGCCTACGAGCAGTACTTC. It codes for CASTEGLVAYEQYF.

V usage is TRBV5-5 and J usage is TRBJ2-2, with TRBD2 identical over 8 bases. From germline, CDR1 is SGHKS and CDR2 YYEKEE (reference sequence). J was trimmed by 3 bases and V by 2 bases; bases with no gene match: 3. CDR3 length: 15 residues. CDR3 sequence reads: CASSFGGEYTGELFF. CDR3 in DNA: TGTGCCAGCAGCTTCGGGGGGGAGTACACCGGGGAGCTGTTTTTT. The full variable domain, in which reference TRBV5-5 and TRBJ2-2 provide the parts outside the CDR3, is DAGVTQSPTHLIKTRGQQVTLRCSPISGHKSVSWYQQVLGQGPQFIFQYYEKEERGRGNFPDRFSARQFPNYSSELNVNALLLGDSALYLCASSFGGEYTGELFFGEGSRLTVL.

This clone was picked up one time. The DNA for the CDR3 is TGTGCCAGCAGCTTACAGGGGAGCTCCTACGAGCAGTACTTC. It is translated as CASSLQGSSYEQYF. The gene calls are TRBV7-8 and TRBJ2-7; D is possibly TRBD1 (6 bases). This CDR3 has 14 amino acids. The V and J ends lost 2 bases and 0 bases respectively, with 8 bases between them. Per germline, CDR1 SGHVS and CDR2 FQNEAQ.

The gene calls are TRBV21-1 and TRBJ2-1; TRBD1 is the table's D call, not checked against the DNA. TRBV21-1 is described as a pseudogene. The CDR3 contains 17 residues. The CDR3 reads CASSNPGTDKPYNEQFF. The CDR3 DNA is TGTGCCAGCAGCAACCCCGGGACAGATAAACCATACAATGAGCAGTTCTTC.

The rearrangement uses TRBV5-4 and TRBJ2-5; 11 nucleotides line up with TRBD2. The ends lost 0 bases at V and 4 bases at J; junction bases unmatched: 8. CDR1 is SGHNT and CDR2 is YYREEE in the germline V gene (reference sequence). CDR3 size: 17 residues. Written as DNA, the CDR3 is TGTGCCAGCAGCTTGGTGTGGTTAGCGGGAGGGTTAGAGACCCAGTACTTC. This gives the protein CASSLVWLAGGLETQYF.

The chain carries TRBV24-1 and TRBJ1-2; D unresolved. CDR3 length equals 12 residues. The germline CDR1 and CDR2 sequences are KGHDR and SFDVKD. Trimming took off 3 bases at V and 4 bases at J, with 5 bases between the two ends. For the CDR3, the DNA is TGTGCCACCAGTGATCCTATCTATGGCTACACCTTC. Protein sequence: CATSDPIYGYTF.

The CDR3 is CASSFRDREAFF. CDR3 nucleotide sequence: TGTGCCAGCAGTTTCCGGGACAGGGAAGCTTTCTTT. The chain recombines TRBV28 with TRBJ1-1; 8 positions match TRBD1. V lost 3 bases, J lost 8 bases, and 2 bases stayed unmatched. The CDR3 consists of 12 residues. Germline CDR1 is MDHEN and CDR2 is SYDVKM.

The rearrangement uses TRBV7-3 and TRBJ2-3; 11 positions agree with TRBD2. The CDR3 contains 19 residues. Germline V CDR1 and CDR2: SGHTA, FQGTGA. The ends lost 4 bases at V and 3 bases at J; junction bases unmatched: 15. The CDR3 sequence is CASSSGLAGPLRRTDTQYF. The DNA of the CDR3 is TGTGCCAGCAGCTCAGGACTAGCGGGTCCCCTCAGAAGGACAGATACGCAGTATTTT.

DNA of the CDR3: TGTGCCAGCAAGAACTTAACGGGGGTTAGGGAGACCCAGTACTTC. It is translated as CASKNLTGVRETQYF. The chain has TRBV7-8 and TRBJ2-5; possibly TRBD2 for D (6 bases). The CDR3 runs to 15 residues. V was shortened by 7 bases and J by 5 bases, with 20 bases between the two germline ends. The germline CDR1 and CDR2 sequences are SGHVS and FQNEAQ.

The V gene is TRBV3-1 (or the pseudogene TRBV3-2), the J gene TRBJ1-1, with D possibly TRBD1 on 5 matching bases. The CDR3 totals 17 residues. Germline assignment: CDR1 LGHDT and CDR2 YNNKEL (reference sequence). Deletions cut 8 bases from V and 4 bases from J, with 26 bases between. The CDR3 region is CASGSSGRGRDITEAFF. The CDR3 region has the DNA TGTGCCAGCGGAAGCTCTGGCAGAGGCAGGGATATCACTGAAGCTTTCTTT.

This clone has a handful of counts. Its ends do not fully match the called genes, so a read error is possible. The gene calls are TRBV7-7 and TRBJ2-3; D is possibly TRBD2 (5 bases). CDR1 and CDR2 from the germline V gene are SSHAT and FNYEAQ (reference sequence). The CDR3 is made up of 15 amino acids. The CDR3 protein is CASSLAPRTGDTQYF. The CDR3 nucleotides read TGTGCTAGCAGCTTAGCCCCCCGGACTGGAGATACGCAGTATTTT.